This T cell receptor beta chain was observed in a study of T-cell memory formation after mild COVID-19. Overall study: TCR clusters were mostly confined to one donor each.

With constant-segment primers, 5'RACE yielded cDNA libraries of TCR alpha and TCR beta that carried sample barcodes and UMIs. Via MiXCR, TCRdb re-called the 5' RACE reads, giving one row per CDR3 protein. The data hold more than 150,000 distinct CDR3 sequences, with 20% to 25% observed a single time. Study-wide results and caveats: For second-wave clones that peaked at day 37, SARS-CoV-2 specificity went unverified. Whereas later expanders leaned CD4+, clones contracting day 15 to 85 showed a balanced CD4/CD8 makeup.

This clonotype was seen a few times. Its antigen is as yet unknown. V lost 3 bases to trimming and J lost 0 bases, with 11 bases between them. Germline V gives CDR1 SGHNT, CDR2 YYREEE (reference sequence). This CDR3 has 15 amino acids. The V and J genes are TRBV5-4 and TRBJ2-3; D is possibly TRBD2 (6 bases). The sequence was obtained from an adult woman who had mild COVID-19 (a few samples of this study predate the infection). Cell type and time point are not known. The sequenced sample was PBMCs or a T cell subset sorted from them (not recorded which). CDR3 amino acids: CASSYRDWSTDTQYF. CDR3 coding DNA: TGTGCCAGCAGCTATAGGGACTGGAGCACAGATACGCAGTATTTT.